This TCR beta chain was captured by sequencing in a study of shared clonotypes between healthy human individuals. The study's findings and limits: Donor clonotype sharing was expected to depend on sequencing depth. With several donors compared, approximately 5.5% of naive CD4 clonotypes were shared.

V lost 4 bases to trimming and J lost 1 base; unmatched junction nucleotides: 2. The CDR3 loop spans 14 amino acids. The germline gives CDR1 ENHRY, CDR2 SYGVKD. This clone was recorded many times. Its matching antigen is unknown. Per sorted-subset replicate PCR, input was about 180 ng DNA, representing around 28,000 T cell genomes. TCRdb's copy holds only in-frame clones and misses some; the assay was immunoSEQ multiplex PCR. Of more than 2 million clones in the sample, 95% were seen once. The chain combines TRBV10-3 with TRBJ1-1, with 8 positions matching TRBD1. The sequencing sample was made of naive CD4+ T cells sorted from blood. This sample's subset: CD45RA+ positively selected. This TCR derives from a man between 18 and 29 years old in good health. The CDR3 sequence: CAISVGTGNTEAFF. Written as DNA, the CDR3 is TGTGCCATCAGTGTCGGGACAGGGAACACTGAAGCTTTCTTT.